Listed here are 20 T cell receptor beta chains from one sample, sequenced in a study of CXCR3-negative and CXCR3-positive naive CD8 T cells. TRB cDNA libraries were made by UMI-labeled 5' RACE. TCRdb processed the 5' RACE reads again and assigns one entry to each CDR3 protein, with no DNA. This sample's clone table lists over 100,000 distinct CDR3 sequences. Material: naive CXCR3- CD8+ T cells from blood. Specified subset: CD45RO-CCR7+CD27+CD95- naive CD8+ T cells lacking CXCR3 (TNR3-). The receptors stem from a human donor in good health. Some clones in this sample may be carry-over from other donors' samples.

The chain employs TRBV12-3 or TRBV12-4 and TRBJ2-1. CDR3 length: 17 residues. The CDR3 loop reads CASSQTLIQDLYNEQFF.

This chain uses TRBV29-1 with TRBJ2-7. The CDR3 has 12 amino acids. Looked up from germline, CDR1 is SQVTM and CDR2 is ANQGSEA. The CDR3 region is CSVEGFEDEQYF.

This chain connects TRBV7-9 to TRBJ2-4; the D call from TCRdb, TRBD1, cannot be confirmed without DNA. There are 16 residues in the CDR3. Germline V gives CDR1 SEHNR, CDR2 FQNEAQ (reference sequence). Here the CDR3 reads CASSQSQGGFENIQYF.

V is TRBV5-1 and J is TRBJ2-7; there is no DNA to check the TCRdb D call of TRBD2. Germline CDR1 SGHRS, CDR2 YFSETQ. This CDR3 has 14 amino acids. The CDR3 protein is CASSFEGALVEQYF.

The chain recombines TRBV7-8 with TRBJ2-1; absent DNA, TCRdb's TRBD1 call cannot be checked. The CDR3 runs to 14 residues. CDR1 is SGHVS and CDR2 is FQNEAQ in the germline V gene. The CDR3: CASSLERGNREQFF.

The chain combines TRBV12-3 or TRBV12-4 with TRBJ1-5. The CDR3 is 13 amino acids. CDR3 loop: CASSPLANQPQHF.

The chain combines TRBV19 with TRBJ2-1; TCRdb indicates TRBD2, and absent DNA this call remains unverified. The CDR3 runs to 19 residues. In germline, CDR1 is LNHDA, CDR2 SQIVND (reference sequence). This CDR3 reads CASSIPGLAGGSSYNEQFF. The complete variable domain, with remaining parts taken from reference TRBV19 and TRBJ2-1, reads DGGITQSPKYLFRKEGQNVTLSCEQNLNHDAMYWYRQDPGQGLRLIYYSQIVNDFQKGDIAEGYSVSREKKESFPLTVTSAQKNPTAFYLCASSIPGLAGGSSYNEQFFGPGTRLTVL.

The chain links TRBV10-3 to TRBJ2-7; without DNA, the TCRdb call of TRBD1 cannot be checked. The CDR3 covers 12 residues. The germline gives CDR1 ENHRY, CDR2 SYGVKD. Here the CDR3 reads CAIRGSGAEQYF.

The J gene is TRBJ2-3, the V gene TRBV7-2; TCRdb gives TRBD1 as the D gene, but with no DNA this cannot be confirmed. The length of the CDR3 is 16 residues. Germline CDR1 SGHTA, CDR2 FQGNSA. The CDR3 loop reads CASSPDPRGRGDTQYF.

The chain has TRBV14 and TRBJ2-1; the TRBD1 assignment by TCRdb is unverifiable without DNA. Germline CDR1 is SGHDN and CDR2 is FVKESK. The CDR3 spans 15 residues. The CDR3 protein is CASSQEDIPYNEQFF.

This chain links TRBV28 with TRBJ2-7; TCRdb names TRBD2, which stays unverified in the absence of DNA. Germline V gene sequence: CDR1 MDHEN, CDR2 SYDVKM. This CDR3 comprises 18 residues. CDR3 amino acids: CASSYPRPSPNSGYEQYF.

The chain couples TRBV5-1 to TRBJ1-6; TCRdb returns TRBD1, unconfirmable since there is no DNA. The CDR3 is 15 residues long. Germline values: CDR1 SGHRS, CDR2 YFSETQ. CDR3 sequence: CASSLTHKTVGHRHF.

V gene TRBV5-5 combines with J gene TRBJ1-2. CDR1 is SGHKS, CDR2 YYEKEE, per germline (reference sequence). This CDR3 comprises 14 residues. CDR3: CASSQAGPSYGYTF.

The V and J genes are TRBV28 and TRBJ2-7. This CDR3 has 14 amino acids. The V gene's germline CDR1 is MDHEN and CDR2 SYDVKM. The CDR3: CASSPGRNSYEQYF.

The chain uses TRBV15 and TRBJ1-5. This CDR3 has 14 residues. Germline CDR1 LNHNV, CDR2 YYDKDF (reference sequence). CDR3 residues: CATNGFRGNQPQHF.

The chain recombines TRBV29-1 with TRBJ2-1; the D call from TCRdb, TRBD1, cannot be confirmed without DNA. This CDR3 contains 13 residues. In germline, CDR1 is SQVTM, CDR2 ANQGSEA. CDR3 loop: CSGGQVDYNEQFF.

J is TRBJ2-1 and V is TRBV12-3 or TRBV12-4. The CDR3 is made up of 14 amino acids. The CDR3 region is CASSRTSGYNEQFF.

The rearrangement joins TRBV28 to TRBJ2-7; TCRdb reports TRBD1, a call that lacks DNA to check it against. This CDR3 region has 14 residues. CDR1 and CDR2 from the germline V gene are MDHEN and SYDVKM. This CDR3 is CASSTDRARYEQYF.

The J gene is TRBJ2-7, the V gene TRBV15; TCRdb's assignment of TRBD1 cannot be checked, as there is no DNA. The germline V gene has CDR1 LNHNV and CDR2 YYDKDF (reference sequence). The CDR3 has 14 amino acids. The CDR3 region is CATSDTLEGYEQYF.

This sequence joins TRBV29-1 and TRBJ2-7; the D call of TRBD1 rests on TCRdb alone, since no DNA is present to check it. In germline, CDR1 is SQVTM, CDR2 ANQGSEA. The CDR3 runs 13 residues. The CDR3 reads CSVDEGGAREQYF.